One and the same sample provided the 31 T cell receptor beta chains below, sequenced in a study of persistence of HIV-infected CD4 T cells. Sequencing used immunoSEQ version 4 in survey mode. The method was immunoSEQ multiplex PCR; TCRdb's version includes in-frame clones alone and lacks a portion of them. The table lists 25,000 to 35,000 clones, less than 75% of them singletons. Antigen specificity for these receptors is unknown. Cells were stimulated with overlapping HIV-1 Gag 15-mer peptides. Responding CD4+ T cells were sorted by upregulation of both CD40 ligand and CD69. Sequences were derived from CD4+ T cells sorted from PBMCs after 18-hour stimulation, sampled from a patient who received antiretroviral therapy. Receptors were obtained from an adult man with HIV who was CMV-seropositive.

The rearrangement uses TRBV6-5 and TRBJ1-1; 7 bases line up with TRBD1. This CDR3 comprises 13 residues. J gave up 5 bases and V 6 bases, and 6 bases lay outside the gene matches. Germline CDR1 is MNHEY and CDR2 is SVGAGI. CDR3 sequence reads: CASRETGRTEAFF. The CDR3 coding sequence is TGTGCCAGCAGAGAGACAGGGCGAACTGAAGCTTTCTTT.

The chain recombines TRBV10-2 with TRBJ2-3; D call uncertain. V was cut by 8 bases and J by 4 bases, with 10 bases left in between. The CDR3 totals 12 residues. Germline V CDR1 and CDR2: WSHSY, SAAADI. CDR3 residues: CASGKIPDTQYF. In nucleotides, the CDR3 is TGCGCCAGCGGCAAGATCCCAGATACGCAGTATTTT.

The J gene is TRBJ1-5, the V gene TRBV27, with D possibly being TRBD1 (5 bases). V was pared by 5 bases and J by 1 base, with 18 bases between. From germline, CDR1 is MNHEY and CDR2 SMNVEV (reference sequence). The CDR3 is 17 amino acids. CDR3 protein: CASSTHGGQTSNQPQHF. The CDR3 DNA is TGTGCCAGCAGTACACACGGCGGACAAACCAGCAATCAGCCCCAGCATTTT.

The genes are TRBV6-5 and TRBJ2-6; TRBD1 or TRBD2 may be the D gene (5 bases each). Trimming took 2 bases from V and 5 from J, leaving 10 bases between them. Germline CDR1 and CDR2: MNHEY and SVGAGI. The CDR3 totals 15 residues. The CDR3: CASSYEGSRANVLTF. The CDR3, as DNA: TGTGCCAGCAGTTACGAGGGGAGTAGGGCCAACGTCCTGACTTTC.

The chain is built from TRBV28 and TRBJ1-1, with 7 bases matching TRBD1. V lost 7 bases, J lost 6 bases, and 8 bases stayed unmatched. Germline lookup yields CDR1 MDHEN and CDR2 SYDVKM. This CDR3 comprises 13 residues. The CDR3 coding sequence is TGTGCCAGCACAGGGGGGCAGGCGCCTGAAGCTTTCTTT. Translating it yields CASTGGQAPEAFF. Drawing the rest from reference TRBV28 and TRBJ1-1, the complete variable domain is DVKVTQSSRYLVKRTGEKVFLECVQDMDHENMFWYRQDPGLGLRLIYFSYDVKMKEKGDIPEGYSVSREKKERFSLILESASTNQTSMYLCASTGGQAPEAFFGQGTRLTVV.

This CDR3 reads CASSVSTGKGRGEKLFF. CDR3 DNA: TGTGCCAGCAGCGTTTCGACAGGGAAGGGGAGGGGTGAAAAACTGTTTTTT. The V and J genes are TRBV9 and TRBJ1-4, with TRBD1 identical over 7 bases. From germline, CDR1 is SGDLS and CDR2 YYNGEE. The CDR3 has 17 amino acids. With 2 bases clipped from V and 7 bases from J, the junction kept 14 bases outside the gene matches. The variable domain in full, completed from reference TRBV9 and TRBJ1-4, reads DSGVTQTPKHLITATGQRVTLRCSPRSGDLSVYWYQQSLDQGLQFLIQYYNGEERAKGNILERFSAQQFPDLHSELNLSSLELGDSALYFCASSVSTGKGRGEKLFFGSGTQLSVL.

The chain is built from TRBV6-6 and TRBJ1-3, with TRBD1 matching over 7 bases. From germline, CDR1 is MNHNY and CDR2 SVGAGI (reference sequence). The CDR3 runs 14 residues. V gave up 2 bases and J gave up 8 bases; unmatched junction bases: 6. This CDR3 reads CASSYQDRQDTIYF. The CDR3 DNA reads as TGTGCCAGCAGTTACCAGGACAGGCAGGACACCATATATTTT.

Remarks on this clone: Other DNA variants within this sample encode the same CDR3. The chain is built from TRBV3-1 (or the pseudogene TRBV3-2) and TRBJ1-2; 10 positions match TRBD1. This CDR3 has 13 residues. Germline CDR1 and CDR2: LGHDT and YNNKEL (reference sequence). The ends lost 1 base at V and 8 bases at J; junction bases unmatched: 1. CDR3 sequence: CASSQGDRGGYTF. The DNA for the CDR3 is TGTGCCAGCAGCCAAGGGGACAGGGGCGGCTACACCTTC.

The rearrangement uses TRBV28 and TRBJ1-6, with D possibly matching TRBD1 (5 bases). From germline, CDR1 is MDHEN and CDR2 SYDVKM. CDR3 length: 12 amino acids. Deletions cut 6 bases from V and 8 bases from J, with 8 bases between. CDR3 residues: CASSRQHSPLHF. In nucleotides, the CDR3 is TGTGCCAGCAGCCGACAGCATTCACCCCTCCACTTT.

V usage is TRBV6-5 and J usage is TRBJ1-2; D may be TRBD1 (6 bases). Trimming shortened V by 11 bases and J by 2 bases, and 18 bases separated the two germline ends. CDR1 and CDR2 from the germline V gene are MNHEY and SVGAGI. This CDR3 contains 14 residues. The CDR3 DNA is TGTGCCCTACTACCGACCGGACAGAACTATGGCTACACCTTC. This gives the protein CALLPTGQNYGYTF.

This chain links TRBV5-5 with TRBJ1-2, with TRBD1 matching over 7 bases. The CDR3 spans 16 residues. The junction had 13 bases not matched to a gene; V was cut back by 2 bases and J by 6 bases. Germline-derived CDR1 and CDR2 are SGHKS and YYEKEE (reference sequence). This CDR3 is CASSFDQGGQNNGYTF. In DNA form, the CDR3 reads TGTGCCAGCAGCTTTGATCAGGGGGGACAAAACAATGGCTACACCTTC.

The rearrangement joins TRBV7-9 to TRBJ2-2; TRBD2 might be the D (5 bases). V lost 7 bases, J lost 6 bases, and 12 bases lay in between. CDR1 and CDR2 (germline): SEHNR, FQNEAQ (reference sequence). CDR3 length equals 13 residues. The CDR3 loop is CASIRGMSGELFF. The CDR3 nucleotides are TGTGCCAGCATACGGGGAATGTCCGGGGAGCTGTTTTTT.

The V and J genes are TRBV7-9 and TRBJ2-7; D gene unclear. CDR1 SEHNR and CDR2 FQNEAQ come from the germline V gene (reference sequence). The ends were cut back, 5 bases at V and 3 bases at J, with 8 bases in the middle. The CDR3 covers 12 residues. CDR3: CASSPQSYEQYF. CDR3 in DNA: TGTGCCAGCAGCCCACAGAGCTACGAGCAGTACTTC.

The rearrangement joins TRBV2 to TRBJ1-4; no definite D call. The V end lost 5 bases, the J end lost 8 bases, and 15 bases lay between the germline ends. The CDR3 contains 14 residues. Germline CDR1 and CDR2: SNHLY and FYNNEI. The CDR3 DNA follows: TGTGCCAGCAGTCCCGGGAACCAGCGGGAAAAACTGTTTTTT. This codes for CASSPGNQREKLFF. Combining the CDR3 with reference TRBV2 and TRBJ1-4 gives the whole variable domain EPEVTQTPSHQVTQMGQEVILRCVPISNHLYFYWYRQILGQKVEFLVSFYNNEISEKSEIFDDQFSVERPDGSNFTLKIRSTKLEDSAMYFCASSPGNQREKLFFGSGTQLSVL.

The chain couples TRBV6-1 to TRBJ1-2; a possible D gene is TRBD1 (6 bases). The CDR3 runs 15 residues. V was shortened by 6 bases and J by 10 bases, with 24 bases between the two germline ends. The germline V gene has CDR1 MNHNS and CDR2 SASEGT. As DNA, the CDR3 is TGTGCCAGCAGCCTGTTCAGCGGGACAACTAGCGACTACACCTTC. Translation gives CASSLFSGTTSDYTF.

In its sample, this clone was seen a few times. V and J are TRBV12-5 and TRBJ1-5, with unresolved D. Germline V gives CDR1 LGHNT, CDR2 FRNRAP. V lost 0 bases and J lost 7, with 19 bases in between. The CDR3 is made up of 17 amino acids. In nucleotides, the CDR3 is TGTGCTAGTGGTTTGGTACTGGAGAAGGGATTCCACCAGCCCCAGCATTTT. As protein: CASGLVLEKGFHQPQHF.

The J gene is TRBJ1-2, the V gene TRBV3-1 (or the pseudogene TRBV3-2), with 10 bases lining up with TRBD1. V lost 7 bases, J lost 9 bases, and 5 bases stayed unmatched. From germline, CDR1 is LGHDT and CDR2 YNNKEL (reference sequence). The CDR3 extends over 12 amino acids. The CDR3 region has the DNA TGTGCCAGCACCCCGGGACAGGGGAGCTACACCTTC. As protein: CASTPGQGSYTF.

Regarding this clone: Other DNA sequences in this sample translate to the same CDR3. The V call is TRBV10-2, the J call TRBJ1-1; TRBD1 is a possible D gene (5 bases). Trimming removed 6 bases at V and 5 bases at J, with 10 bases between. There are 12 residues in the CDR3. Germline V gene sequence: CDR1 WSHSY, CDR2 SAAADI. The CDR3 region is CASREGNTEAFF. The DNA of the CDR3 is TGCGCCAGCAGGGAGGGGAATACTGAAGCTTTCTTT.

J is TRBJ1-1 and V is TRBV28; possibly TRBD1 for D (6 bases). V dropped 5 bases and J dropped 4 bases, with 17 bases sitting between them. Germline CDR1 MDHEN, CDR2 SYDVKM. This CDR3 has 15 amino acids. The CDR3 sequence: CASSPIRGTGTEAFF. The CDR3 DNA follows: TGTGCCAGCAGTCCAATTAGGGGGACGGGCACTGAAGCTTTCTTT. The entire variable domain, with the rest obtained from reference TRBV28 and TRBJ1-1, is as follows: DVKVTQSSRYLVKRTGEKVFLECVQDMDHENMFWYRQDPGLGLRLIYFSYDVKMKEKGDIPEGYSVSREKKERFSLILESASTNQTSMYLCASSPIRGTGTEAFFGQGTRLTVV.

V and J are TRBV6-5 and TRBJ1-6; a weak D match, TRBD1 (6 bases). The ends were cut back, 6 bases at V and 3 bases at J, with 12 bases in the middle. CDR1 is MNHEY, CDR2 SVGAGI, per germline. The length of the CDR3 is 15 residues. This CDR3 reads CASSPRDNYNSPLHF. The CDR3, as DNA: TGTGCCAGCAGCCCCCGGGACAACTATAATTCACCCCTCCACTTT.

The rearrangement joins TRBV27 to TRBJ2-1; D perhaps matches TRBD2 (6 bases). The CDR3 loop spans 14 amino acids. V lost 3 bases and J lost 5, with 11 bases in between. Germline assignment: CDR1 MNHEY and CDR2 SMNVEV (reference sequence). The CDR3 DNA reads TGTGCCAGCAGTTTTGGGGGACTGCACAATGAGCAGTTCTTC. This codes for CASSFGGLHNEQFF.

Sample share makes this clone medium-sized. The chain joins TRBV28 to TRBJ1-6, with no clear D. In germline, CDR1 is MDHEN, CDR2 SYDVKM. The CDR3 length is 13 residues. Trimming took off 3 bases at V and 8 bases at J, with 8 bases between the two ends. The CDR3 DNA reads as TGTGCCAGCAGTTTTGTTGAAGATTCACCCCTCCACTTT. Translated: CASSFVEDSPLHF.

This rearrangement joins TRBV28 to TRBJ1-1; D may be TRBD1 (5 bases). Germline V gene lookup returns CDR1 MDHEN and CDR2 SYDVKM. The CDR3 consists of 15 residues. Trimming took off 7 bases at V and 1 base at J, with 16 bases between the two ends. The CDR3 sequence is CASIAPGPWNTEAFF. CDR3 nucleotides: TGTGCCAGCATCGCCCCGGGACCTTGGAACACTGAAGCTTTCTTT. The full variable domain, with the rest looked up from reference TRBV28 and TRBJ1-1, is DVKVTQSSRYLVKRTGEKVFLECVQDMDHENMFWYRQDPGLGLRLIYFSYDVKMKEKGDIPEGYSVSREKKERFSLILESASTNQTSMYLCASIAPGPWNTEAFFGQGTRLTVV.

This clone was counted a single time. The gene calls are TRBV6-2 or TRBV6-3 and TRBJ2-4; 7 positions agree with TRBD1. CDR3 length equals 14 residues. J gave up 5 bases and V 6 bases, and 7 bases lay outside the gene matches. CDR1 MNHEY and CDR2 SVGEGT come from the germline V gene. CDR3 amino acids: CASSSTGRQNIQYF. The CDR3 DNA reads TGTGCCAGCAGCTCGACAGGGCGGCAAAACATTCAGTACTTC.

The V gene is TRBV19, the J gene TRBJ2-7; D tentatively fits TRBD1 or TRBD2 (5 bases each). Germline CDR1 LNHDA, CDR2 SQIVND (reference sequence). The CDR3 has 14 residues. V was trimmed by 6 bases and J by 0 bases, leaving 12 bases between them. The CDR3 is CASRMDTSSYEQYF. In DNA form, the CDR3 reads TGTGCCAGTAGAATGGACACTAGCTCCTACGAGCAGTACTTC.

This sequence joins TRBV4-1 and TRBJ1-2; tentatively, D is TRBD1 (5 bases). Germline V gene lookup returns CDR1 MGHRA and CDR2 YSYEKL. Trimming removed 3 bases at V and 0 bases at J, with 14 bases between. The CDR3 runs 16 residues. The CDR3 DNA follows: TGCGCCAGCAGCCACCCAAGGGGAGATGCTAACTATGGCTACACCTTC. Translating it yields CASSHPRGDANYGYTF.

This clone was observed a single time. The rearrangement uses TRBV2 and TRBJ1-2; TRBD1 matches at 8 bases. V was clipped by 5 bases and J by 4 bases; unmatched bases: 9. This CDR3 has 15 amino acids. Germline V gene lookup returns CDR1 SNHLY and CDR2 FYNNEI. The CDR3 loop reads CASSSSGQGIYGYTF. The CDR3, as DNA: TGTGCCAGCAGTTCCTCCGGACAGGGTATCTATGGCTACACCTTC.

This clone came up once. This chain connects TRBV18 to TRBJ1-4; D is uncertain. The CDR3 extends over 14 amino acids. Trimming pared 4 bases from V and 0 bases from J, leaving 6 bases between. Germline CDR1 is KGHSH and CDR2 is LQKENI. Here the CDR3 DNA reads TGTGCCAGCTCACGACTGGCAACTAATGAAAAACTGTTTTTT. Translating gives CASSRLATNEKLFF.

DNA for the CDR3: TGTGCCAGCCTCATTAGGGGGAGCGGGACTGAAGCTTTCTTT. Its protein is CASLIRGSGTEAFF. The J gene is TRBJ1-1, the V gene TRBV18, with D possibly being TRBD1 (6 bases). V lost 8 bases, J lost 5 bases, and 18 bases lay in between. Germline V lookup: CDR1 KGHSH, CDR2 LQKENI. The CDR3 contains 14 residues.

The rearrangement uses TRBV9 and TRBJ1-2; D might be TRBD1 (6 bases). Germline assignment: CDR1 SGDLS and CDR2 YYNGEE. This CDR3 spans 14 amino acids. V lost 3 bases and J 8 bases, leaving 17 bases between the germline ends. For the CDR3, the DNA is TGTGCCAGCAGCGAGGGCAGGGGCCTTGGGGGCTACACCTTC. It specifies CASSEGRGLGGYTF.

The chain uses TRBV19 and TRBJ2-1; D is perhaps TRBD2 (6 bases). The ends were cut back, 4 bases at V and 6 bases at J, with 13 bases in the middle. The CDR3 spans 14 residues. Germline CDR1 is LNHDA and CDR2 is SQIVND (reference sequence). The chain's CDR3 is CASSTSGDLNEQFF. CDR3 nucleotide sequence: TGTGCCAGTAGTACATCGGGGGACCTCAATGAGCAGTTCTTC.